This is a list of T cell receptor beta chains from one sample in a study of T cell repertoires in cytomegalovirus infection. From the reads, TCRdb called clonotypes with MiXCR, one entry per CDR3 protein. Counted here are nearly 650,000 distinct CDR3 sequences, 20% to 25% occurring once; the ten biggest clones make up approximately 8%. Material: CD8+ T cells from PBMCs. These receptors were obtained from a human donor in good health (CMV status not recorded). Some clones in this sample may be carry-over from other donors' samples. The conserved cysteine and the conserved F or W are not part of the CDR3 here. D genes are given only for firm matches.

v_gene	j_gene	d_gene	CDR3aa
TRBV12-5	TRBJ2-4	-	ASGLGGTPSY
TRBV28	TRBJ2-5	TRBD1	ASTKGQVRQETQY
TRBV4-2	TRBJ2-6	-	ASSQDSPSVSGANVLT
TRBV7-8	TRBJ2-5	TRBD2	ASSLEIGGAQETQY
TRBV19	TRBJ1-1	-	ASSIRGAEDTEAF
TRBV20-1	TRBJ2-7	-	SASDRAIDEQY
TRBV12-3/TRBV12-4	TRBJ2-1	-	ASSYGDSDEQF
TRBV11-2	TRBJ2-1	-	ASSLVGGVEQF
TRBV28	TRBJ1-1	TRBD1	ASKFQGGTEAF
TRBV5-4	TRBJ2-3	-	ASSLRRERKTDTQY
TRBV4-3	TRBJ2-3	-	ASSHYRTDTQY
TRBV29-1	TRBJ2-6	TRBD1	SVVGGTGRDGANVLT
TRBV5-1	TRBJ2-4	-	ASSLDTYYQY
TRBV4-2	TRBJ1-1	-	ASSQEEKLKGRGGWNTEAF
TRBV6-5	TRBJ2-3	-	ASSYSAFIPDTQY
TRBV4-3	TRBJ2-2	-	ASSQDPWQGTITGELF
TRBV7-9	TRBJ2-7	-	ASSLVGNPGEQY
TRBV27	TRBJ1-5	-	ASNLTRRNNQPQH